This T cell receptor (beta chain) was captured in a study of post-analysis software for immune sequencing data. Across the study: Included courses were relapsing-remitting and secondary progressive multiple sclerosis; progressive-relapsing multiple sclerosis was also included. Study-level findings and limits: When patients were compared with controls, 4 or 5 TRBV segments were more frequent, TRBV5-6, TRBV5-1 and TRBV20-1 among them.

A note on this clonotype: Antigen: not known.

The germline gives CDR1 LGHDT, CDR2 YNNKEL (reference sequence). The CDR3 is 13 amino acids. Trimming removed 4 bases from V and 3 bases from J, with 9 bases in between. Each TCR beta cDNA library carried unique molecular identifiers. One entry per CDR3 protein results from TCRdb running MiXCR on the PCR reads. The sample holds 740,000 or so distinct CDR3 sequences, about 50% seen once. The chain combines TRBV3-1 with TRBJ1-1; D is ambiguous. The clonotype was recovered from a girl aged 10 to 17 with multiple sclerosis. Source material: blood. The CDR3 DNA reads TGTGCCAGCAGCCCGCGCCTTGACACTGAAGCTTTCTTT. It specifies CASSPRLDTEAFF.